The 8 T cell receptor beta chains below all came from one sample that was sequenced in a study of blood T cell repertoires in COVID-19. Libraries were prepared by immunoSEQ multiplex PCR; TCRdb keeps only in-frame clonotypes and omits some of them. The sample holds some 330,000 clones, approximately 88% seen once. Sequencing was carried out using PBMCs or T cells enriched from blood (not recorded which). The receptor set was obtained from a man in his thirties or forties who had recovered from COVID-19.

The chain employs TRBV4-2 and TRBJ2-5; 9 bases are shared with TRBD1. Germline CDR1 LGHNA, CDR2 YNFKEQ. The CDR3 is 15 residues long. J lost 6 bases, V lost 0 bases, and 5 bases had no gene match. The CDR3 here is CASSQDGHRGQTQYF. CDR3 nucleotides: TGTGCCAGCAGCCAAGATGGGCACAGGGGGCAGACCCAGTACTTC.

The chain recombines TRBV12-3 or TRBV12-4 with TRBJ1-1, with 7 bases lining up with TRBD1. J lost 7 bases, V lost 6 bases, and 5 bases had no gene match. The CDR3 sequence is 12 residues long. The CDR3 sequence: CASSPGQLEAFF. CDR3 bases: TGTGCCAGCAGCCCGGGACAGCTTGAAGCTTTCTTT.

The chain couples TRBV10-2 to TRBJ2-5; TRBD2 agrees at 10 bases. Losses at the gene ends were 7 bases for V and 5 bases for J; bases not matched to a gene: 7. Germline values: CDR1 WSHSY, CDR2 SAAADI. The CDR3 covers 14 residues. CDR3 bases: TGCGCCAGCAAAGCGGGGGGGCTACGGGAGACCCAGTACTTC. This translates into CASKAGGLRETQYF.

Here the CDR3 reads CASSLLDRVGEAFF. Here the CDR3 DNA reads TGTGCCAGCAGTTTATTGGACAGGGTTGGTGAAGCTTTCTTT. The rearrangement joins TRBV6-5 to TRBJ1-1; TRBD1 agrees at 8 bases. Germline lookup yields CDR1 MNHEY and CDR2 SVGAGI. Trimming removed 4 bases from V and 7 bases from J; junction bases left unmatched: 8. The CDR3 is 14 amino acids.

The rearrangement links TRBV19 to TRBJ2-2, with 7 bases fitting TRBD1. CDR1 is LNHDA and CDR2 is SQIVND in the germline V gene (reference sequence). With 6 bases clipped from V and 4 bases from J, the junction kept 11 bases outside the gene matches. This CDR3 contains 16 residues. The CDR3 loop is CASSRRQGVGTGELFF. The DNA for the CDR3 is TGTGCCAGTAGCCGAAGACAGGGCGTGGGCACCGGGGAGCTGTTTTTT.

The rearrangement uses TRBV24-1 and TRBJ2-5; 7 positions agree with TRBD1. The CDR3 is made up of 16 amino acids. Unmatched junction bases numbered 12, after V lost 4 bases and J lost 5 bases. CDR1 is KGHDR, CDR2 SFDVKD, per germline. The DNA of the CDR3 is TGTGCCACCAGTGACACCGGGACAGCAATCCCGGAGACCCAGTACTTC. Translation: CATSDTGTAIPETQYF.

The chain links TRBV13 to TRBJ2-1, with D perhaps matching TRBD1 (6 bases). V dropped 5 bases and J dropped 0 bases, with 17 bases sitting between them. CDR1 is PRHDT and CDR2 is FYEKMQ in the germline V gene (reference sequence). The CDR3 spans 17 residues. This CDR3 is CASSGEGGPSSYNEQFF. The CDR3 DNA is TGTGCCAGCAGCGGAGAAGGGGGACCAAGCTCCTACAATGAGCAGTTCTTC.

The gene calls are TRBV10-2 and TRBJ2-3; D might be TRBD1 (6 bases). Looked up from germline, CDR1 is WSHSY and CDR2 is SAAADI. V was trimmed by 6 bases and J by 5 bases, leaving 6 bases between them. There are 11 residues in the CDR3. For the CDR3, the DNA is TGCGCCAGCAGAGGGGGAGATACGCAGTATTTT. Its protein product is CASRGGDTQYF.